What follows is one T cell receptor beta chain and its context. The specificity of this receptor is unknown. No base qualities exist here, and no much larger clone lies one base off it. Using the deep immunoSEQ assay, TCR CDR3 regions were amplified from genomic DNA by multiplex PCR. Extracted genomic DNA from each cell subset was distributed evenly across all wells of several immunoSEQ 96-well plates, and each plate was treated as a replicate. For sorted subsets, roughly 200 ng genomic DNA, equal to 30,000 or so T cell genomes, was loaded into each replicate PCR. Purified libraries were measured with a Qubit 3.0 fluorometer, size-checked on a Bioanalyzer 2100, and measured again with the KAPA Library Quantification kit. Every immunoSEQ 96-well plate was sequenced on a separate single-read 150-cycle Illumina NextSeq 550 flow cell. Turning to the authors' computational methods: Because the immunoSEQ output included only junctional sequences and no quality scores, the filtering could not be the same as the filtering used for full-length reads. To assign V/J genes and CDR3, sequences were annotated using PyIR, a Python wrapper for IgBLAST v1.9, with IMGT germline references. Any read was removed if the V/J assignment was weak (E-value above 1e-6), the CDR3 was missing, or the read contained stop codons, out-of-frame junctions, or ambiguous translated residues. V3J clonotypes were defined as sequences sharing the same inferred V gene, J gene, and CDR3 amino acid sequence. The percentage overlap between two repertoires was calculated by dividing the number of shared unique clonotypes by the size of the smaller repertoire. Three approaches were used to assess repertoire richness: RTK rarefaction, the Chao1 estimator, and Recon v2.1 estimates of unobserved clonotypes. For all TCRbeta clonotypes obtained by the gDNA method from a few donors, generation probabilities were computed with OLGA. TCRdb mirrors the immuneACCESS table, restricted to in-frame sequences. Some clones are absent from its copies; in checked studies, under half trace to an unresolved V gene, and the reason for the others is unknown. V and J calls and clone size come straight from that table; D and trimming were deduced from the DNA. In this sample the table shows 2.3 million or so clones, over 90% of which occur a single time. The top ten clonotypes cover 0.3% to 0.4% of the sample.

Healthy HIV-negative adults with no recently reported acute infections or vaccinations were included as donors. Every donor was a Caucasian adult living in Nashville, Tennessee, USA. CD4+ T cells were enriched by magnetic negative selection, after which naive cells were positively selected on CD45RA and the negative fraction was taken as the memory subset. Blood was collected by leukapheresis, and PBMCs were isolated by Ficoll-Histopaque density gradient centrifugation and then cryopreserved in liquid nitrogen vapor phase. Analytical flow cytometry was used to check the purity and quantity of every magnetically sorted T cell population. Each sorted fraction had its genomic DNA isolated and then quantified by UV absorbance on a Nanodrop 2000c. The data originate from a study of shared clonotypes between healthy human individuals (TCRdb year 2020). Study-wide context: A few men and a couple of women, aged 18 to 49 years, made up the cohort. For each donor, CD4 naive and CD4 memory were each run on three plates, CD8 naive on two plates, and CD8 memory on one plate. To estimate repertoire size and how much clonotypes are shared between individuals, the study performed deep sequencing of blood TCR repertoires from roughly five healthy adults. Different laboratories and diverse techniques were used to prepare libraries and sequence TCR repertoires, to increase sequencing depth and limit assay-specific biases. Each donor's leukapheresis produced roughly between roughly 0.9 and 8.9 billion PBMCs.

On the study overall, not on this receptor specifically: About 5% of naive CD4, more than 3% of naive CD8, approximately 2% of memory CD4, and about 0.4% of memory CD8 clonotypes were shared across a handful of donors. Based on pairwise subsampling, the degree of clonotype sharing among donors was expected to be affected by sequencing depth. Compared with non-shared clonotypes, the clonotypes found in all four sorted-subset donors had higher generation probabilities. The genetic and exposure-history diversity represented was limited by the small number of donors. Sampling was restricted to blood, and TCR repertoires in tissues likely differ from the TCR repertoires found in blood. Incomplete sequencing was indicated by rarefaction of sorted-subset datasets, despite the large sequencing depth. Naive subsets generally had larger estimated clonotype richness than memory subsets did.

V lost 4 bases and J lost 2 bases; the stretch between them is 11 bases long. Taken from cysteine to phenylalanine, the CDR3 has 14 residues. The DNA shown is the 42-base CDR3, in frame from base 1. CDR1 SGHRS and CDR2 YFSETQ are derived from the germline V gene. The V gene is TRBV5-1 and the J gene is TRBJ2-3; the D gene is unclear. This receptor was obtained from a man aged 18-30 years in good health. Some clones in this sample may be carry-over from other donors' samples. Specimen: naive CD4+ T cells from PBMCs. The label giving this sample's cell subset or site can be read as: CD45RA+ positively selected. The DNA sequence follows: TGCGCCAGCAGCATAAATGACCTCACAGATACGCAGTATTTT. This translates into CASSINDLTDTQYF. The CDR3 plus the reference TRBV5-1 and TRBJ2-3 genes for the other parts give the full variable domain: KAGVTQTPRYLIKTRGQQVTLSCSPISGHRSVSWYQQTPGQGLQFLFEYFSETQRNKGNFPGRFSGRQFSNSRSEMNVSTLELGDSALYLCASSINDLTDTQYFGPGTRLTVL.